This T cell receptor beta chain was captured by sequencing in a study of T cells after posttransplantation cyclophosphamide. Points from the study as a whole: TRB overlap between skin or GI tissue T cells and blood was limited.

A marrow graft followed busulfan-fludarabine conditioning, with cyclophosphamide on days +3 and +4. This CDR3 spans 15 amino acids. V shed 6 bases, J shed 0 bases, and the junction held 5 bases outside the gene matches. Germline CDR1 MNHEY, CDR2 SMNVEV (reference sequence). This clone has a count of ten or more. Its target is not known. The method was immunoSEQ multiplex PCR; TCRdb's version includes in-frame clones alone and lacks a portion of them. The sample contains some 16,000 clones, none occurring once; 0.54% lies in the top ten. The rearrangement joins TRBV27 to TRBJ1-3; 7 bases align to TRBD1. The sequencing here drew on PBMCs, taken after allogeneic stem cell transplant with posttransplant cyclophosphamide. This sequence was found in a female patient in her 30s who received an allogeneic stem cell transplant from a related donor, was CMV-positive, and had no GVHD. Some T cells may be the graft donor's. CDR3 nucleotide sequence: TGTGCCAGCAGCGATACAGGGGCCTCTGGAAACACCATATATTTT. This translates into CASSDTGASGNTIYF.